The 20 T cell receptor beta chains listed next were all sequenced from one sample in a study of blood T cell repertoires in COVID-19. Clones were sequenced by immunoSEQ multiplex PCR, and TCRdb holds only the in-frame ones, with some missing. The sample contains 150,000 to 160,000 clones, about 83% of which appear only once. The sample taken for sequencing was peripheral blood. These receptors were collected from a woman aged 55-69 years with COVID-19, enrolled during active disease.

The chain combines TRBV3-1 (or the pseudogene TRBV3-2) with TRBJ1-4; 7 positions agree with TRBD1. V lost 4 bases and J lost 6; bases outside the gene matches: 5. The length of the CDR3 is 14 residues. Germline V gene lookup returns CDR1 LGHDT and CDR2 YNNKEL (reference sequence). This CDR3 is CASSRRQGYEKLFF. The DNA of the CDR3 is TGTGCCAGCAGCCGCCGACAGGGTTATGAAAAACTGTTTTTT.

V and J are TRBV7-8 and TRBJ1-5, with 7 bases that match TRBD1. CDR1 and CDR2 from the germline V gene are SGHVS and FQNEAQ. V gave up 5 bases and J gave up 0 bases; unmatched junction bases: 4. CDR3 length: 15 residues. The CDR3 DNA is TGTGCCAGCAGCAGAACAGGGGATAGCAATCAGCCCCAGCATTTT. It translates to CASSRTGDSNQPQHF.

The V gene is TRBV12-5, the J gene TRBJ2-5, with 9 nucleotides matching TRBD1. From germline, CDR1 is LGHNT and CDR2 FRNRAP. The CDR3 is 17 amino acids. Trimming took 0 bases from V and 4 from J; bases not matched to a gene: 9. The CDR3 nucleotides are TGTGCTAGTGGTTTGGTCCAAGGGGGGACAGGGAGAGAGACCCAGTACTTC. Protein: CASGLVQGGTGRETQYF.

This chain links TRBV5-8 with TRBJ2-1; unclear D gene. Trimming shortened V by 0 bases and J by 2 bases, and 9 bases separated the two germline ends. The CDR3 has 15 residues. Germline values: CDR1 SGHTS, CDR2 YDEGEE. The CDR3 protein is CASSLASWPYNEQFF. CDR3 sequence (DNA): TGTGCCAGCAGCTTGGCCTCGTGGCCCTACAATGAGCAGTTCTTC.

This clone has only a few counts. CDR3 loop: CASRRQQGGQTQYF. The DNA of the CDR3 is TGTGCCAGCAGACGCCAGCAGGGTGGGCAGACCCAGTACTTC. This chain links TRBV6-5 with TRBJ2-5; maybe TRBD1 (5 bases). Trimming shortened V by 6 bases and J by 6 bases, and 17 bases separated the two germline ends. CDR1 MNHEY and CDR2 SVGAGI come from the germline V gene. The CDR3 totals 14 residues.

The J gene is TRBJ1-2, the V gene TRBV18, with 7 bases matching TRBD1. This CDR3 spans 14 amino acids. The J segment lost 3 bases and the V segment lost 4 bases, leaving 5 bases of the junction unmatched. Germline loops: CDR1 KGHSH, CDR2 LQKENI. The CDR3 sequence is CASSRQGRDYGYTF. Here the CDR3 DNA reads TGTGCCAGCTCACGACAGGGAAGAGACTATGGCTACACCTTC.

The chain joins TRBV10-3 to TRBJ2-7; D is unresolved. This CDR3 is 13 amino acids long. CDR1 is ENHRY and CDR2 is SYGVKD in the germline V gene. V shed 2 bases and J shed 5 bases, with 10 bases lying between them. CDR3 sequence (DNA): TGTGCCATCAGTGAGGCGGCCCGGGACGAGCAGTACGTC. It encodes CAISEAARDEQYV.

This clone was seen only once. J is TRBJ1-1 and V is TRBV29-1; TRBD1 matches 8 bases. The CDR3 sequence is 14 residues long. Germline CDR1 reads SQVTM; CDR2 reads ANQGSEA. J was trimmed by 0 bases and V by 2 bases; bases with no gene match: 2. The CDR3 loop is CSVEYRGLNTEAFF. The CDR3 nucleotides read TGCAGCGTTGAATACAGGGGGTTGAACACTGAAGCTTTCTTT.

The rearrangement links TRBV5-5 to TRBJ1-2; maybe TRBD1 (6 bases). Per germline, CDR1 SGHKS and CDR2 YYEKEE (reference sequence). The CDR3 runs 18 residues. Trimming took 3 bases from V and 7 from J, leaving 28 bases between them. The CDR3 DNA follows: TGTGCCAGCAGCTCAGGGGCGCCTATGGGCAGCCGGACGGGTGGCTACACCTTC. It is translated as CASSSGAPMGSRTGGYTF.

V usage is TRBV27 and J usage is TRBJ2-3, with 9 bases fitting TRBD2. The V gene's germline CDR1 is MNHEY and CDR2 SMNVEV (reference sequence). V lost 3 bases to trimming and J lost 2 bases; unmatched junction nucleotides: 6. CDR3 length: 16 amino acids. CDR3 in amino acids: CASSFASGIVTDTQYF. CDR3 coding DNA: TGTGCCAGCAGTTTTGCTAGCGGGATTGTCACAGATACGCAGTATTTT.

V gene TRBV4-1 combines with J gene TRBJ1-2; possible D gene TRBD1, 5 bases. Germline assignment: CDR1 MGHRA and CDR2 YSYEKL. Trimming stripped 0 bases from V and 2 bases from J, with 13 bases between. The CDR3 spans 16 residues. The CDR3 loop reads CASSQDAGRMNYGYTF. The CDR3 coding sequence is TGCGCCAGCAGCCAAGACGCGGGACGGATGAACTATGGCTACACCTTC.

The rearrangement uses TRBV7-9 and TRBJ2-5; 9 positions match TRBD2. The CDR3 consists of 14 residues. The germline CDR1 and CDR2 sequences are SEHNR and FQNEAQ (reference sequence). V was clipped by 5 bases and J by 6 bases; unmatched bases: 7. CDR3 protein: CASSPTGLAKTQYF. CDR3 DNA sequence: TGTGCCAGCAGCCCTACGGGACTAGCAAAGACCCAGTACTTC. Looking up the rest from reference TRBV7-9 and TRBJ2-5 gives the full variable domain: DTGVSQNPRHKITKRGQNVTFRCDPISEHNRLYWYRQTLGQGPEFLTYFQNEAQLEKSRLLSDRFSAERPKGSFSTLEIQRTEQGDSAMYLCASSPTGLAKTQYFGPGTRLLVL.

The CDR3 protein is CASSSSGSGQETQYF. In DNA form, the CDR3 reads TGTGCCAGTAGCTCCTCGGGGAGCGGACAAGAGACCCAGTACTTC. The chain employs TRBV19 and TRBJ2-5; weak D call: TRBD2 (5 bases). From germline, CDR1 is LNHDA and CDR2 SQIVND (reference sequence). Trimming stripped 6 bases from V and 2 bases from J, with 16 bases between. The length of the CDR3 is 15 residues. The full variable domain, with the rest looked up from reference TRBV19 and TRBJ2-5, is DGGITQSPKYLFRKEGQNVTLSCEQNLNHDAMYWYRQDPGQGLRLIYYSQIVNDFQKGDIAEGYSVSREKKESFPLTVTSAQKNPTAFYLCASSSSGSGQETQYFGPGTRLLVL.

The V call is TRBV7-9, the J call TRBJ1-3, with a tentative D call TRBD1 (5 bases). Per germline, CDR1 SEHNR and CDR2 FQNEAQ (reference sequence). The length of the CDR3 is 14 residues. Trimming cost V 2 bases and J 4 bases, with 9 bases left between them. As DNA, the CDR3 is TGTGCCAGCAGCTTATCGGGGGTAGGAAACACCATATATTTT. Translation gives CASSLSGVGNTIYF.

The chain joins TRBV3-1 (or the pseudogene TRBV3-2) to TRBJ2-3; D is unclear. V was pared by 0 bases and J by 0 bases, with 13 bases between. Germline V gene lookup returns CDR1 LGHDT and CDR2 YNNKEL (reference sequence). This CDR3 is 17 amino acids long. In DNA form, the CDR3 reads TGTGCCAGCAGCCAAGACGTGCGGAGTCCTAGCACAGATACGCAGTATTTT. Translating gives CASSQDVRSPSTDTQYF.

V usage is TRBV6-5 and J usage is TRBJ1-1; D uncertain. The CDR3 is 11 residues long. The V end lost 3 bases, the J end lost 13 bases, and 12 bases lay between the germline ends. Germline values: CDR1 MNHEY, CDR2 SVGAGI. The CDR3: CASSYSMDFFF. As DNA, the CDR3 is TGTGCCAGCAGTTATTCCATGGACTTTTTCTTT.

This chain links TRBV3-1 (or the pseudogene TRBV3-2) with TRBJ2-1, with 10 bases aligning to TRBD2. The CDR3 has 17 amino acids. Germline V lookup: CDR1 LGHDT, CDR2 YNNKEL (reference sequence). With 0 bases clipped from V and 3 bases from J, the junction kept 5 bases outside the gene matches. DNA for the CDR3: TGTGCCAGCAGCCAAGAAGCTAGCGGGAGTTTCTACAATGAGCAGTTCTTC. The encoded protein is CASSQEASGSFYNEQFF.

This clone was observed a handful of times. V is TRBV4-1 and J is TRBJ1-5; 9 bases align to TRBD1. This CDR3 is built from 14 residues. From germline, CDR1 is MGHRA and CDR2 YSYEKL. V shed 4 bases and J 5 bases; nucleotides not matched to a gene: 3. CDR3 sequence reads: CASSPTGGDQPQHF. CDR3 nucleotides: TGCGCCAGCAGCCCTACAGGGGGCGATCAGCCCCAGCATTTT.

This sequence joins TRBV6-5 and TRBJ2-1, with D possibly being TRBD1 (6 bases). The CDR3 consists of 15 residues. Germline lookup yields CDR1 MNHEY and CDR2 SVGAGI. Deletions cut 6 bases from V and 4 bases from J, with 16 bases between. The DNA of the CDR3 is TGTGCCAGCAGCGCCCAGGACAGATTATACAATGAGCAGTTCTTC. Translating gives CASSAQDRLYNEQFF.

This chain connects TRBV6-1 to TRBJ1-1; D gene ambiguous. V dropped 2 bases and J dropped 3 bases, with 13 bases sitting between them. Looked up from germline, CDR1 is MNHNS and CDR2 is SASEGT. The CDR3 is made up of 15 amino acids. The CDR3 region has the DNA TGTGCCAGCAGTGAAACGTGGAAGAGGGACACTGAAGCTTTCTTT. Translated, it gives CASSETWKRDTEAFF.